This T cell receptor (beta chain) was captured in a study of T cells in placental villitis. Looking at the study overall: Two control placentae were preterm but lacked significant pathology.

With regard to this clone: What it binds is unknown.

Germline V CDR1 and CDR2: MNHNS, SASEGT. The CDR3 covers 17 residues. Trimming removed 2 bases at V and 8 bases at J, with 21 bases between. The study, taken as a whole, reports: Bulk tissue sequencing could not separate helper, regulatory or cytotoxic T cells, nor maternal from fetal cells. Some sequenced T cells, mainly in controls, may be decidual rather than villous infiltrates.

This was the immunoSEQ v4 assay. The repertoire was sequenced with immunoSEQ multiplex PCR; TCRdb's copy has only in-frame clones and lacks some. The repertoire includes about 550 clones, nearly 95% of them detected once, and approximately 15% sits in the top ten. The sample was placental tissue containing maternal and fetal cells. The chain joins TRBV6-1 to TRBJ1-4; D is possibly TRBD1 (5 bases). The sequence came from a human donor in good health; the placental T cells may come from both mother and fetus. The CDR3 DNA is TGTGCCAGCAGTGAAAAAGGTGGGGGAGCAGGTTGGGAAAAACTGTTTTTT. Translated, it gives CASSEKGGGAGWEKLFF.